This entry concerns a single T cell receptor beta chain. The record originates from a study of OX40 agonist ivuxolimab in advanced cancers. Profiled with immunoSEQ multiplex PCR; TCRdb holds only in-frame clones, not every one. The repertoire holds roughly 38,000 clones, with around 82% as singletons. V dropped 6 bases and J dropped 3 bases, with 3 bases sitting between them. This CDR3 has 11 amino acids. Germline lookup yields CDR1 MNHEY and CDR2 SVGAGI. The material sequenced was CD4+ or CD8+ T cells sorted from blood, taken in a trial of the OX40 agonist ivuxolimab. The chain links TRBV6-5 to TRBJ1-3; D is ambiguous. This sequence originates from an adult with an advanced solid tumor such as melanoma, head and neck, liver or kidney cancer. This CDR3 is CASSNGNTIYF. DNA for the CDR3: TGTGCCAGCAGCAATGGAAACACCATATATTTT.